This entry lists 12 T cell receptor beta chains sequenced from one sample in a study of cytomegalovirus exposure and HLA in healthy donors. Researchers ran the PCR with 60 Vbeta and 13 Jbeta primers. This table comes from immunoSEQ multiplex PCR, and its TCRdb copy is limited to in-frame clones, with some not included. The sample includes 100,000 to 150,000 clones, 60% to 80% of them seen just once. The sequenced sample consisted of PBMCs. The source of these receptors is a woman aged 55-69 years in good health and CMV-seronegative.

The chain recombines TRBV11-2 with TRBJ2-2, with a possible D match to TRBD2 (6 bases). The V gene's germline CDR1 is SGHAT and CDR2 FQNNGV. Trimming shortened V by 2 bases and J by 6 bases, and 19 bases separated the two germline ends. The CDR3 is made up of 17 amino acids. This chain's CDR3 is CASSLSSGGDFPGELFF. CDR3 nucleotide sequence: TGTGCCAGCAGCTTAAGTTCCGGGGGAGATTTCCCCGGGGAGCTGTTTTTT.

The V and J genes are TRBV27 and TRBJ2-7; TRBD1 matches 7 bases. There are 12 residues in the CDR3. V gave up 5 bases and J gave up 9 bases; unmatched junction bases: 7. Germline V gene data show CDR1 as MNHEY and CDR2 as SMNVEV (reference sequence). The CDR3: CASSKGATAQYF. The CDR3 DNA sequence: TGTGCCAGCAGTAAGGGGGCAACGGCGCAGTACTTC.

This clone was seen once. This chain joins TRBV19 and TRBJ2-3; TRBD1 agrees at 7 bases. Trimming at V came to 1 base and at J to 6 bases, leaving 4 bases not matched to a gene. Germline V gives CDR1 LNHDA, CDR2 SQIVND (reference sequence). The CDR3 sequence is 14 residues long. The DNA of the CDR3 is TGTGCCAGTAGTATAGTGACAGGGCCCGATACGCAGTATTTT. Protein sequence: CASSIVTGPDTQYF.

V gene TRBV27 combines with J gene TRBJ1-4; TRBD1 matches 8 bases. CDR3 size: 19 residues. Trimming removed 3 bases from V and 0 bases from J; junction bases left unmatched: 12. Germline V gene sequence: CDR1 MNHEY, CDR2 SMNVEV (reference sequence). The CDR3 DNA reads as TGTGCCAGCAGTTTTGGTTGGACAGGGTGGGGAGCAACTAATGAAAAACTGTTTTTT. This encodes CASSFGWTGWGATNEKLFF.

The gene calls are TRBV28 and TRBJ2-3; TRBD2 matches 8 bases. This CDR3 has 15 residues. In germline, CDR1 is MDHEN, CDR2 SYDVKM. After removal of 7 bases from V and 2 bases from J, the junction contained 8 bases not matched to a gene. For the CDR3, the DNA is TGTGCCAGCACCCCGGGAGGGGCCACCACAGATACGCAGTATTTT. Translated: CASTPGGATTDTQYF. The whole variable domain, filled in from reference TRBV28 and TRBJ2-3, reads DVKVTQSSRYLVKRTGEKVFLECVQDMDHENMFWYRQDPGLGLRLIYFSYDVKMKEKGDIPEGYSVSREKKERFSLILESASTNQTSMYLCASTPGGATTDTQYFGPGTRLTVL.

The sample holds a few counts of this clone. For the CDR3, the DNA is TGTGCCGGAACCCTAGCGGGGCGGTACGAGCAGTACTTC. Protein: CAGTLAGRYEQYF. The genes are TRBV6-1 and TRBJ2-7; the match to TRBD2 covers 9 bases. Germline CDR1 MNHNS, CDR2 SASEGT. The CDR3 spans 13 residues. V was clipped by 11 bases and J by 4 bases; unmatched bases: 9.

The chain combines TRBV11-2 with TRBJ1-6, with D maybe TRBD1 (5 bases). The ends were cut back, 1 base at V and 13 bases at J, with 11 bases in the middle. The germline V gene has CDR1 SGHAT and CDR2 FQNNGV. This CDR3 is built from 13 residues. CDR3 amino acids: CASSLVTGPPLHF. Written as DNA, the CDR3 is TGTGCCAGCAGCTTAGTCACAGGTCCCCCCCTCCACTTT.

The chain recombines TRBV28 with TRBJ1-1, with D unclear. Germline V gene lookup returns CDR1 MDHEN and CDR2 SYDVKM. The CDR3 extends over 11 amino acids. CDR3 loop: CASLGNTEAFF. CDR3 in DNA: TGTGCTTCCCTAGGGAACACTGAAGCTTTCTTT.

This clone was counted only a few times. A junction boundary mismatches the germline segment, possibly from a read error. This chain connects TRBV4-1 to TRBJ2-6; D is uncertain. CDR1 and CDR2 from the germline V gene are MGHRA and YSYEKL. There are 16 residues in the CDR3. CDR3 bases: TGTGCCAGCAGCCAAGATACGAGCTCTGGGGCCAACGTCCTGACTTTC. It is translated as CASSQDTSSGANVLTF.

The chain links TRBV6-1 to TRBJ1-4, with a tentative D call TRBD1 (6 bases). The germline V and J ends were trimmed by 3 bases and 7 bases, with 18 bases remaining between them. Germline V gives CDR1 MNHNS, CDR2 SASEGT. The CDR3 is 16 amino acids. The CDR3 DNA reads as TGTGCCAGCAGTGAGACCTCAACAGGGAGTCGTGAAAAACTGTTTTTT. It yields the protein CASSETSTGSREKLFF.

This clone was seen a few times. The CDR3 loop is CASSHVGTGTYEQYF. The CDR3 coding sequence is TGTGCCAGCAGCCACGTGGGGACAGGAACCTACGAGCAGTACTTC. This chain links TRBV7-9 with TRBJ2-7; TRBD1 matches at 8 bases. V was pared by 5 bases and J by 2 bases, with 8 bases of the junction left unmatched. Germline CDR1 SEHNR, CDR2 FQNEAQ (reference sequence). The CDR3 is made up of 15 amino acids.

The chain carries TRBV28 and TRBJ2-1, with a weak D call TRBD2 (7 bases). Germline V lookup: CDR1 MDHEN, CDR2 SYDVKM. This CDR3 comprises 20 residues. With 3 bases removed from V and 4 bases from J, the gap between germline ends came to 28 bases. The CDR3 bases are TGTGCCAGCAGTTTGATTAGGGCAGGGCACTTGGGGGGGGCTTACAATGAGCAGTTCTTC. Residues: CASSLIRAGHLGGAYNEQFF.